The next 18 T cell receptor beta chains were all read from a single sample in a study of blood T cells in healthy people across ages. PCR was performed a second time for about 6 to 12 cycles using a sample-barcoded 5' primer and a J-beta primer mix. TCRdb reprocessed the 5' RACE reads with MiXCR, giving one entry per CDR3 protein. The sample records under 800,000 distinct CDR3 sequences, around 40% being singletons. Sequenced sample: blood. The receptors derive from a woman between 55 and 75 years old in good health.

The J gene is TRBJ2-7, the V gene TRBV11-2; a possible D gene is TRBD1 (5 bases). The J call is in doubt because the DNA end fits TRBJ2-5 better. Looked up from germline, CDR1 is SGHAT and CDR2 is FQNNGV. The CDR3 is made up of 13 amino acids. CDR3 region: CASSPGNRETQYF. The DNA for the CDR3 is TGTGCCAGCAGCCCAGGGAACCGGGAGACCCAGTACTTC.

The J gene is TRBJ2-7, the V gene TRBV7-2; TRBD1 agrees at 12 bases. V trimming: 5 bases; J trimming: 4 bases; junction bases outside the gene matches: 6. Germline lookup yields CDR1 SGHTA and CDR2 FQGNSA. This CDR3 comprises 15 residues. The CDR3 DNA reads TGTGCCAGCAGCGACCGGGACAGGGGGCTGTACGAGCAGTACTTC. This gives the protein CASSDRDRGLYEQYF.

The V and J genes are TRBV12-3 or TRBV12-4 and TRBJ2-3; D perhaps matches TRBD2 (5 bases). The CDR3 extends over 13 amino acids. Trimming took off 8 bases at V and 5 bases at J, with 14 bases between the two ends. The CDR3 loop reads CASGPLAGDTQYF. The CDR3 DNA reads TGTGCCAGCGGCCCCCTAGCTGGAGATACGCAGTATTTT.

The CDR3 is CASSGQRGDTQYF. The CDR3 DNA follows: TGTGCCAGCAGCGGGCAGCGCGGGGATACGCAGTATTTT. This rearrangement joins TRBV14 to TRBJ2-3, with D possibly TRBD2 on 5 matching bases. The CDR3 contains 13 residues. Germline V gives CDR1 SGHDN, CDR2 FVKESK. V lost 5 bases and J 6 bases, leaving 12 bases between the germline ends.

This clonotype was detected a few times. The CDR3 spells CASSLMGGNEQFF. Written as DNA, the CDR3 is TGTGCCAGCAGCTTAATGGGTGGAAATGAGCAGTTCTTC. V and J are TRBV7-2 and TRBJ2-1; no clear D. This CDR3 contains 13 residues. Germline lookup yields CDR1 SGHTA and CDR2 FQGNSA. V was cut by 2 bases and J by 7 bases, with 9 bases left in between.

This clonotype has more than one count but fewer than ten. V is TRBV5-6 and J is TRBJ1-1, with D uncertain. Germline V gives CDR1 SGHDT, CDR2 YYEEEE. V dropped 4 bases and J dropped 4 bases, with 11 bases sitting between them. The CDR3 spans 13 residues. DNA for the CDR3: TGTGCCAGCAGCGCGACGTGGGGCACTGAAGCTTTCTTT. This sequence encodes CASSATWGTEAFF.

The CDR3, as DNA: TGTGCCAGCAGCCCCCGACAGGCCCTCTACAATGAGCAGTTCTTC. It yields the protein CASSPRQALYNEQFF. The V gene is TRBV28, the J gene TRBJ2-1, with D perhaps matching TRBD1 (6 bases). The germline gives CDR1 MDHEN, CDR2 SYDVKM. V was clipped by 6 bases and J by 3 bases, with 15 bases between them. The CDR3 spans 15 residues.

This chain uses TRBV6-5 with TRBJ2-1; TRBD2 aligns across 13 bases. Germline trimming cut 3 bases from V and 2 bases from J; bases unmatched to any gene: 4. This CDR3 contains 17 residues. CDR1 and CDR2 from the germline V gene are MNHEY and SVGAGI. Here the CDR3 reads CASSYAGLAGAYNEQFF. In nucleotides, the CDR3 is TGTGCCAGCAGTTATGCCGGACTAGCGGGAGCCTACAATGAGCAGTTCTTC.

The genes are TRBV7-2 and TRBJ2-1; tentatively, D is TRBD2 (5 bases). Trimming shortened V by 1 base and J by 0 bases, and 13 bases separated the two germline ends. The CDR3 spans 17 residues. Germline V gives CDR1 SGHTA, CDR2 FQGNSA. CDR3 sequence: CASSLDVGKSSYNEQFF. The CDR3 DNA follows: TGTGCCAGCAGCTTAGATGTCGGGAAAAGCTCCTACAATGAGCAGTTCTTC.

V gene TRBV25-1 combines with J gene TRBJ2-1; 11 bases map to TRBD2. From germline, CDR1 is MGHDK and CDR2 SYGVNS. The CDR3 length is 13 residues. V trimming: 7 bases; J trimming: 13 bases; junction bases outside the gene matches: 9. The CDR3 nucleotides are TGTGCCAGCAAATCGACTAGCGGGACCCCTCAGTTCTTC. Its protein product is CASKSTSGTPQFF.

This clonotype was found a few times. The chain links TRBV2 to TRBJ1-2; 11 bases line up with TRBD1. Per the germline V gene, CDR1 is SNHLY and CDR2 is FYNNEI. This CDR3 region has 13 residues. Trimming at V came to 8 bases and at J to 8 bases, leaving 7 bases not matched to a gene. The CDR3 region is CASRGDRGFGYTF. CDR3 nucleotide sequence: TGTGCCAGCCGAGGGGACAGGGGGTTCGGCTACACCTTC.

V is TRBV7-2 and J is TRBJ1-5, with D unresolved. The CDR3 is 14 residues long. The V gene lost 0 bases and the J gene lost 4 bases, with 7 bases spanning the gap. Germline values: CDR1 SGHTA, CDR2 FQGNSA. In DNA form, the CDR3 reads TGTGCCAGCAGCTTAGCGCTCGCAAATCAGCCCCAGCATTTT. This sequence encodes CASSLALANQPQHF.

The chain joins TRBV7-8 to TRBJ2-5; maybe TRBD1 (5 bases). Near its end, the DNA agrees better with TRBJ2-7, so the J call may be wrong. The CDR3 sequence is 15 residues long. Looked up from germline, CDR1 is SGHVS and CDR2 is FQNEAQ. CDR3 residues: CASSLDQGPVGEQYF. CDR3 DNA: TGTGCCAGCAGCTTAGATCAGGGTCCGGTGGGCGAGCAGTACTTC.

This clonotype occurred a few times. This chain joins TRBV14 and TRBJ2-7; D possibly corresponds to TRBD2 (5 bases). CDR1 and CDR2 (germline): SGHDN, FVKESK. The CDR3 has 13 residues. V shed 6 bases and J shed 3 bases, with 12 bases lying between them. The CDR3 nucleotides read TGTGCCAGCAGATGGACTTACCTCTACGAGCAGTACTTC. Translated, it gives CASRWTYLYEQYF.

The table lists this clonotype with many counts. The chain combines TRBV12-3 or TRBV12-4 with TRBJ1-2; D uncertain. V gave up 3 bases and J gave up 8 bases, with 4 bases separating them. This CDR3 region has 10 residues. The DNA of the CDR3 is TGTGCCAGCAGTTTGACGGGCTACACCTTC. This encodes CASSLTGYTF.

The CDR3 is CAISPGSGRGETQYF. CDR3 nucleotide sequence: TGTGCCATCAGTCCCGGAAGCGGGAGGGGGGAGACCCAGTACTTC. The chain has TRBV10-3 and TRBJ2-5, with 10 positions matching TRBD2. V dropped 5 bases and J dropped 5; count of bases not matched to a gene: 8. This CDR3 region has 15 residues. CDR1 is ENHRY, CDR2 SYGVKD, per germline.

This clonotype was counted a few times. The chain is built from TRBV3-1 and TRBJ2-5; D is uncertain. The CDR3 covers 14 residues. V lost 0 bases to trimming and J lost 5 bases, with 10 bases between them. The germline CDR1 and CDR2 sequences are LGHDT and YNNKEL (reference sequence). The CDR3 loop reads CASSQDLGDETQYF. In DNA form, the CDR3 reads TGTGCCAGCAGCCAAGACCTCGGAGATGAGACCCAGTACTTC.

The chain links TRBV6-5 to TRBJ2-1; the match to TRBD2 covers 9 bases. J was trimmed by 7 bases and V by 5 bases; bases with no gene match: 6. The CDR3 spans 14 residues. CDR1 and CDR2 from the germline V gene are MNHEY and SVGAGI. The CDR3 loop is CASSRPGLANEQFF. CDR3 nucleotides: TGTGCCAGCAGTAGACCGGGACTAGCAAATGAGCAGTTCTTC.